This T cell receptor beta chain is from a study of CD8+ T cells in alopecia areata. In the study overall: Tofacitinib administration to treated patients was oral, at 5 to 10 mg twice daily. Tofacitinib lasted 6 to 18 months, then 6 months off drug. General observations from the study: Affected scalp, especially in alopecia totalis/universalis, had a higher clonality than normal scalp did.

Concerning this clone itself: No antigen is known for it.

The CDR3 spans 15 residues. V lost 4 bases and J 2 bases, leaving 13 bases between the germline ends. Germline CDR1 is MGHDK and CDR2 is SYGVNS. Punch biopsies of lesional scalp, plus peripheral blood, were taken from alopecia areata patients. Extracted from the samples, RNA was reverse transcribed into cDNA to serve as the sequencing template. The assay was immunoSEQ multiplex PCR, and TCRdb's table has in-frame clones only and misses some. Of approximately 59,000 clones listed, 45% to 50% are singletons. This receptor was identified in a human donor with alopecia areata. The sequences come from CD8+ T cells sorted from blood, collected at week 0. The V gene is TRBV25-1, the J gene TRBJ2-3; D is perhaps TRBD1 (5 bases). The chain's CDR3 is CASSVADRTTDTQYF. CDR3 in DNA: TGTGCCAGCAGTGTAGCCGACAGAACCACAGATACGCAGTATTTT.